This TCR beta chain appears in the sequencing data of a study of T cell responses to AZD1222 COVID-19 vaccine. Findings and limits, study-wide: The repertoires were collected only after the peak T cell response. At study baseline, merely more than 5 AZD1222 recipients were seropositive. CD4 TCRs linked to vaccination spanned spike, dominating at 160-218 and 743-854.

The germline CDR1 and CDR2 sequences are LNHDA and SQIVND (reference sequence). The J segment lost 7 bases and the V segment lost 5 bases, leaving 8 bases of the junction unmatched. The CDR3 length is 14 residues. For this clone: The antigen is not known. This sample includes further DNA sequences coding for the same CDR3.

Profiled with immunoSEQ multiplex PCR; TCRdb holds only in-frame clones, not every one. Among about 100,000 clones, 85% to 95% were seen once, and the ten largest hold more than 1.5%. The source is an adult in good health. The specimen was peripheral blood, collected on day 0 of AZD1222 vaccination. The V gene is TRBV19, the J gene TRBJ1-5, with 7 bases fitting TRBD1. Here the CDR3 reads CASSPGQGGQPQHF. DNA of the CDR3: TGTGCCAGTAGTCCAGGACAAGGGGGCCAGCCCCAGCATTTT.